This TCR beta chain was identified during a study of blood T cells in healthy people across ages. On this clonotype: Antigen unknown.

Study-level points and caveats: Any changes in expanded clonotypes were possibly confounded, as donor CMV status remained unknown. More naive CD4+ cells and higher diversity were found in long-lived than in aged donors. A strong correlation was found between TCR beta diversity and the percentage of naive T cells.

Donors were healthy Caucasian individuals from Russia aged about 6 to 100. The CDR3 covers 15 residues. CDR1 and CDR2 from the germline V gene are SGHAT and FQNNGV. The V segment lost 5 bases and the J segment 5 bases; nucleotides outside the gene matches: 8. It was with a sample-barcoded 5' primer and a J-beta primer mix that a second PCR of roughly 7 to 11 cycles was run. In TCRdb, the 5' RACE reads were re-called with MiXCR into one record per CDR3 protein. The data show 710,000 or so distinct CDR3 sequences, about a fifth seen once. Sample: blood. This chain connects TRBV11-2 to TRBJ2-1; 8 bases fit TRBD1. The receptor was isolated from an older man in good health. The CDR3 coding sequence is TGTGCCAGCAGCGCCTCAGGGGGCCCTAACAATGAGCAGTTCTTC. Protein: CASSASGGPNNEQFF.